These T cell receptor beta chains were read from a single sample in a study of T cells in Graves' hyperthyroidism and ophthalmopathy. TCRdb re-called the multiplex PCR reads with MiXCR, one entry per CDR3 protein. The data hold about 600,000 distinct CDR3 sequences, with more than 15% observed a single time. Sequencing was carried out using blood. All receptors come from a woman in her 40s with Graves' ophthalmopathy. Each CDR3 is given with its conserved first and last residue. The D gene is left open where the match is weak. Part of the rows lack a size; the others show once, few, many or a class for expanded clones.

V	size	J	D	CDR3	DNA
TRBV6-1	.	TRBJ1-5	.	CASRPRRHNQPQHF	TGTGCCAGCAGGCCGAGACGGCACAATCAGCCCCAGCATTTT
TRBV3-1	many	TRBJ2-1	TRBD2	CASSPRRGGYNEQFF	TGTGCCAGCAGCCCTCGCCGGGGGGGGTACAATGAGCAGTTCTTC
TRBV5-1	.	TRBJ2-4	.	CASSLGSGLQNIQYF	TGCGCCAGCAGCTTGGGGTCAGGGCTCCAAAACATTCAGTACTTC
TRBV28	many	TRBJ2-1	TRBD1	CASYPGQGILEQFF	TGTGCCAGCTACCCGGGACAGGGTATTCTTGAGCAGTTCTTC
TRBV30	many	TRBJ2-7	TRBD1	CAWTSGGYEQYF	TGTGCCTGGACTTCAGGGGGCTACGAGCAGTACTTC
TRBV12-3/TRBV12-4	many	TRBJ2-3	TRBD2	CASSLEGREGPQYF	TGTGCCAGCAGTTTAGAAGGGCGGGAGGGCCCCCAGTATTTT
TRBV7-8	many	TRBJ1-5	.	CASSPGHRGNQPQHF	TGTGCCAGCAGCCCGGGGCACCGAGGTAATCAGCCCCAGCATTTT
TRBV11-2	few	TRBJ1-5	.	CASSSNGGDQPQHF	TGTGCCAGCAGCTCAAACGGCGGCGATCAGCCCCAGCATTTT
TRBV30	many	TRBJ2-2	.	CAWSLDRGTGELFF	TGTGCCTGGAGTCTGGACAGAGGTACCGGGGAGCTGTTTTTT
TRBV30	many	TRBJ2-7	.	CAWSVGESLEQYF	TGTGCCTGGAGTGTCGGGGAAAGTTTGGAGCAGTACTTC
TRBV7-3	few	TRBJ2-1	.	CASSLDHGEQFF	TGTGCCAGCAGCTTGGACCACGGTGAGCAGTTCTTC
TRBV28	many	TRBJ1-5	TRBD1	CASSLDRGPYSNQPQHF	TGTGCCAGCAGTCTCGACAGGGGGCCGTATAGCAATCAGCCCCAGCATTTT
TRBV28	many	TRBJ1-1	TRBD1	CASSTFAGGGTEAFF	TGTGCCAGCAGCACCTTCGCAGGGGGGGGTACTGAAGCTTTCTTT
TRBV12-3/TRBV12-4	many	TRBJ1-2	.	CASSPRGHGYTF	TGTGCCAGCAGCCCGCGGGGGCATGGCTACACCTTC
TRBV2	many	TRBJ2-7	.	CASMGYEQYF	TGTGCCAGCATGGGGTACGAGCAGTACTTC